This TCR beta chain was found in a study of T cell responses to AZD1222 COVID-19 vaccine. V was pared by 6 bases and J by 7 bases, with 15 bases between. CDR1 is SGHTA and CDR2 is FQGTGA in the germline V gene. The CDR3 sequence is 13 residues long. Study-wide results and limits: After the peak T cell response, and only then, were repertoires sampled. Donors were largely white British and mainly female; clonal diversity was possibly underestimated. With dominance at 160-218 and 743-854, vaccine-associated CD4 TCRs spanned spike.

Here immunoSEQ multiplex PCR was the method, and the copy in TCRdb shows in-frame clones only, minus some. Among about 130,000 clones listed, around 90% were seen once. Notes on this clone: No antigen is known for it.

The clonotype originates from an adult in good health. The chain joins TRBV7-3 to TRBJ1-2; D is undetermined. Sequenced material: peripheral blood, taken on day 0 of AZD1222 vaccination. The CDR3, as DNA: TGTGCCAGCAGTCCTTCGAATGAAGGTGGCTACACCTTC. It is translated as CASSPSNEGGYTF. Using reference TRBV7-3 and TRBJ1-2 for the parts outside the CDR3, the full variable domain is GAGVSQTPSNKVTEKGKYVELRCDPISGHTALYWYRQSLGQGPEFLIYFQGTGAADDSGLPNDRFFAVRPEGSVSTLKIQRTERGDSAVYLCASSPSNEGGYTFGSGTRLTVV.